The present TCR beta chain was sequenced within a study of blood T cell repertoires in COVID-19. V lost 4 bases to trimming and J lost 2 bases; unmatched junction nucleotides: 16. The CDR3 runs to 18 residues. Germline V CDR1 and CDR2: MGHRA, YSYEKL. Produced via immunoSEQ multiplex PCR; TCRdb's table is partial and in-frame only. The repertoire has about 210,000 clones, more than 75% of them found once; the top ten carry 4.5% to 5.5%. Sequencing was carried out using peripheral blood. This TCR derives from a woman in her seventies with COVID-19, enrolled during active disease. J is TRBJ2-7 and V is TRBV4-1; 8 positions agree with TRBD2. The CDR3 protein is CASSRDRSGSLGPYEQYF. DNA for the CDR3: TGCGCCAGCAGCCGAGATAGAAGCGGGAGTTTGGGCCCCTACGAGCAGTACTTC.